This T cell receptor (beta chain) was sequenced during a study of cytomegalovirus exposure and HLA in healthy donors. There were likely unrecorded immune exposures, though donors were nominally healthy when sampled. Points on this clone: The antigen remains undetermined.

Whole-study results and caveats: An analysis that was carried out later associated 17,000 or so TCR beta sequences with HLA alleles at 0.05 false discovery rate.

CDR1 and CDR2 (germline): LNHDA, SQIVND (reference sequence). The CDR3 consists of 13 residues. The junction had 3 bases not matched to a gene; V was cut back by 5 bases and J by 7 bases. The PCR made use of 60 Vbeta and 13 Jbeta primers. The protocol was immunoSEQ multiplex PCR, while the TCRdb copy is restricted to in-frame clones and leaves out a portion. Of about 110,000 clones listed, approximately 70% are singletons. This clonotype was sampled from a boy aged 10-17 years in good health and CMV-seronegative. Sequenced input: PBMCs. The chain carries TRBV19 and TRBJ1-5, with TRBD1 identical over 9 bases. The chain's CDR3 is CASSYRGPQPQHF. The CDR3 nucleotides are TGTGCCAGTAGTTACAGGGGGCCGCAGCCCCAGCATTTT.